The sequence of this T cell receptor beta chain was determined in a study of blood T cells in healthy people across ages. The authors ran a second PCR of about 6 to 11 cycles using a sample-barcoded 5' primer and a J-beta primer mix. One entry per CDR3 protein, called by TCRdb with MiXCR from the 5' RACE reads. The table lists some 560,000 distinct CDR3 sequences, about 27% of them singletons. These data also formed part of another study, on T cells of mothers and their children. In that study: Donors were three healthy Caucasian mothers and their six children.

The sequence was collected from a boy aged 2-15 years in good health. Sequencing was done on a sample of blood.

CDR3 sequence reads: CASSLDRGMFTEAFF. CDR3 nucleotide sequence: TGTGCCAGCAGCTTAGACAGGGGGATGTTTACTGAAGCTTTCTTT. The V gene is TRBV7-9, the J gene TRBJ1-1; 8 nucleotides align to TRBD1. The CDR3 has 15 residues. The germline CDR1 and CDR2 sequences are SEHNR and FQNEAQ (reference sequence). J gave up 5 bases and V 1 base, and 6 bases lay outside the gene matches.